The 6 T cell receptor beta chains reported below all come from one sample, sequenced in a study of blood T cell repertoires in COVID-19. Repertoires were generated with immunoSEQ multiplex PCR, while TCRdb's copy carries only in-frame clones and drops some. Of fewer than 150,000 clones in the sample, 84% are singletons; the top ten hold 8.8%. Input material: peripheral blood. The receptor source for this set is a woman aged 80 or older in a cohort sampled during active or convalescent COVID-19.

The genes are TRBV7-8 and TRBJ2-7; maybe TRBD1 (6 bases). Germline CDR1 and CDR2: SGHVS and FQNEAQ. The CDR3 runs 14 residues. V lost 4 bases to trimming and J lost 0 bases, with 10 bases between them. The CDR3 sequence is CASSSHRASYEQYV. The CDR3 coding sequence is TGTGCCAGCAGCTCGCACAGGGCCTCCTACGAGCAGTACGTC.

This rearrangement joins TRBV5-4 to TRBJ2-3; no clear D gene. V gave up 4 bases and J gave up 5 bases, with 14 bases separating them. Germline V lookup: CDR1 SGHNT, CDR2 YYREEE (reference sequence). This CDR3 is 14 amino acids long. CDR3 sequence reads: CASSRDSGRDTQYF. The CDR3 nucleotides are TGTGCCAGCAGCCGCGACTCGGGTAGAGATACGCAGTATTTT.

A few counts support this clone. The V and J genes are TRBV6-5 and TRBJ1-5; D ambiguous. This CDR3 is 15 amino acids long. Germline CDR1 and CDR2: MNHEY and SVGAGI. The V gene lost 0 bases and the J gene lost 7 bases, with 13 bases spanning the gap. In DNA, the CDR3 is TGTGCCAGCAGTTACTCGAACTCGGGTCTCCAGCCCCAGCATTTT. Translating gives CASSYSNSGLQPQHF.

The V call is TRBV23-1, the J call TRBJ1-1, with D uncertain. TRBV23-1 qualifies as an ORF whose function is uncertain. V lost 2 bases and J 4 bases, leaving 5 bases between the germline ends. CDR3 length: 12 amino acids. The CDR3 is CASSQPGTEAFF. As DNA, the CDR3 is TGCGCCAGCAGTCAACCGGGCACTGAAGCTTTCTTT.

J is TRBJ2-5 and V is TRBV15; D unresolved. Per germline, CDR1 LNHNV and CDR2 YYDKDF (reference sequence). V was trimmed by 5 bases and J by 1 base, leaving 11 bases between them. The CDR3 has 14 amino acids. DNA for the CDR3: TGTGCCACCAGCGCCCAGTTCGCCCAAGAGACCCAGTACTTC. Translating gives CATSAQFAQETQYF.

The CDR3, as DNA: TGTGCCAGCAGTTTCGAGGGACTAGCGGGGAAGAACACCGGGGAGCTGTTTTTT. It specifies CASSFEGLAGKNTGELFF. The chain is built from TRBV6-4 and TRBJ2-2; 13 positions match TRBD2. The germline V gene encodes CDR1 MRHNA and CDR2 SNTAGT. The CDR3 contains 18 residues. The junction had 7 bases not matched to a gene; V was cut back by 5 bases and J by 1 base.